The rows below give T cell receptor beta chains drawn from one sample of a study of vaccination effects on CD4 cells after COVID-19. The antigens these receptors bind are not known. Produced via immunoSEQ multiplex PCR; TCRdb's table is partial and in-frame only. This table has 25,000 to 35,000 clones, approximately 79% appearing once. Sequences were derived from CD4+ T cells from PBMCs cultured with SARS-CoV-2 spike peptides, sampled after COVID-19 vaccination. The receptors were sampled from a human donor who received a COVID-19 vaccine. Some clones in this sample may be carry-over from other donors' samples. The CDR3 runs from the conserved cysteine through the conserved F or W. The order of the fields is J gene, clone size, D gene, V gene, CDR3 DNA, CDR3 protein. D genes are given only for firm matches. Clone size is not always given. Where it is, it says once, few, many or a class for expanded clones.

J gene: TRBJ2-1; clone size: .; D gene: TRBD1; V gene: TRBV7-3; CDR3 DNA: TGTGCCAGCAGCTTCGCTAGGACAGGCCCGTTAGGCAATGAGCAGTTCTTC; CDR3 protein: CASSFARTGPLGNEQFF
J gene: TRBJ1-2; clone size: few; D gene: .; V gene: TRBV7-9; CDR3 DNA: TGTGCCAGCAGCGCCTACCTAGGAGGAATGCACTATGGCTACACCTTC; CDR3 protein: CASSAYLGGMHYGYTF
J gene: TRBJ1-2; clone size: .; D gene: .; V gene: TRBV19; CDR3 DNA: TGTGCCAGTAGTCCGACAGAACTCTCTGGCTACACCTTC; CDR3 protein: CASSPTELSGYTF
J gene: TRBJ1-5; clone size: .; D gene: .; V gene: TRBV11-1; CDR3 DNA: TGTGCCAGCAGCTTAGGGGGGAACAATCAGCCCCAGCATTTT; CDR3 protein: CASSLGGNNQPQHF
J gene: TRBJ2-5; clone size: few; D gene: .; V gene: TRBV10-3; CDR3 DNA: TGTGCCATCAGTGGGGGTTCTTGGGAGACCCAGTACTTC; CDR3 protein: CAISGGSWETQYF
J gene: TRBJ2-1; clone size: .; D gene: TRBD1; V gene: TRBV27; CDR3 DNA: TGTGCCAGCAGCCGTCGGGACAGGGGGCGGCGTGAGCAGTTCTTC; CDR3 protein: CASSRRDRGRREQFF
J gene: TRBJ1-1; clone size: .; D gene: .; V gene: TRBV18; CDR3 DNA: TGTGCCAGCTCACAACAGGGTTCGAACACTGAAGCTTTCTTT; CDR3 protein: CASSQQGSNTEAFF
J gene: TRBJ2-5; clone size: .; D gene: TRBD1; V gene: TRBV7-7; CDR3 DNA: TGTGCCAGCAGCTCATACAGGGGGGAGACCCAGTACTTC; CDR3 protein: CASSSYRGETQYF
J gene: TRBJ2-5; clone size: .; D gene: .; V gene: TRBV7-2; CDR3 DNA: TGTGCCAGCAGCTTTGAATGGGGGGGCTTAGGGCCCCAGTACTTC; CDR3 protein: CASSFEWGGLGPQYF
J gene: TRBJ2-1; clone size: .; D gene: .; V gene: TRBV6-6; CDR3 DNA: TGTGCCAGCAGTTACCCAGCAAACAATGAGCAGTTCTTC; CDR3 protein: CASSYPANNEQFF
J gene: TRBJ2-1; clone size: .; D gene: .; V gene: TRBV27; CDR3 DNA: TGTGCCAGCAGTTTCACCCCCCTCCGGGGTGGCAATGAGCAGTTCTTC; CDR3 protein: CASSFTPLRGGNEQFF
J gene: TRBJ1-4; clone size: .; D gene: .; V gene: TRBV5-1; CDR3 DNA: TGCGCCAGCAGCTTGGTGTCTGGGGGAAATGAAAAACTGTTTTTT; CDR3 protein: CASSLVSGGNEKLFF
J gene: TRBJ2-3; clone size: .; D gene: .; V gene: TRBV14; CDR3 DNA: TGTGCCAGCAGCCAGGACACCACAGATACGCAGTATTTT; CDR3 protein: CASSQDTTDTQYF
J gene: TRBJ2-1; clone size: once; D gene: TRBD1; V gene: TRBV6-2/TRBV6-3; CDR3 DNA: TGTGCCAGCAGTTACGCGAGGAGCCCGGGACAGGGGATCAATGAGCAGTTCTTC; CDR3 protein: CASSYARSPGQGINEQFF
J gene: TRBJ2-5; clone size: .; D gene: .; V gene: TRBV7-9; CDR3 DNA: TGTGCCAGCAGCTTATCGGGGGATAGGGAGACCCAGTACTTC; CDR3 protein: CASSLSGDRETQYF
J gene: TRBJ1-5; clone size: few; D gene: .; V gene: TRBV30; CDR3 DNA: TGTGCCTGGAGTGTAAAAGGAGGTCAGCCCCAGCATTTT; CDR3 protein: CAWSVKGGQPQHF
J gene: TRBJ2-5; clone size: .; D gene: TRBD2; V gene: TRBV7-3; CDR3 DNA: TGTGCCAGCAGCCCGAGGGGACAGCGACTAGCGGGGCAAGAGACCCAGTACTTC; CDR3 protein: CASSPRGQRLAGQETQYF
J gene: TRBJ1-1; clone size: medium-sized; D gene: TRBD1; V gene: TRBV19; CDR3 DNA: TGTGCCAGCGTGAGGGGACAGGGGCCGGTGACTTTCTTT; CDR3 protein: CASVRGQGPVTFF
J gene: TRBJ1-3; clone size: .; D gene: .; V gene: TRBV6-1; CDR3 DNA: TGTGCCAGCAGTGAAGTGTTATCTGGAAACACCATATATTTT; CDR3 protein: CASSEVLSGNTIYF
J gene: TRBJ2-6; clone size: once; D gene: TRBD1; V gene: TRBV15; CDR3 DNA: TGTGCCACCAGCAGTCGTCTGGGAGTGGACAGGGGAACCTCTGGGGCCAACGTCCTGACTTTC; CDR3 protein: CATSSRLGVDRGTSGANVLTF
J gene: TRBJ1-5; clone size: .; D gene: .; V gene: TRBV4-1; CDR3 DNA: TGCGCCAGCAGCCAAGATATAGGGTATAGCAATCAGCCCCAGCATTTT; CDR3 protein: CASSQDIGYSNQPQHF
J gene: TRBJ1-1; clone size: few; D gene: TRBD1; V gene: TRBV27; CDR3 DNA: TGTGCCAGCAGTTTACTGCGACAGGGGAGTTACACTGAAGCTTTCTTT; CDR3 protein: CASSLLRQGSYTEAFF
J gene: TRBJ1-2; clone size: .; D gene: .; V gene: TRBV10-3; CDR3 DNA: TGTGCCATCAGCGCTGCAGGGCGGGGCTATGGCTACACCTTC; CDR3 protein: CAISAAGRGYGYTF
J gene: TRBJ2-5; clone size: .; D gene: TRBD2; V gene: TRBV9; CDR3 DNA: TGTGCCAGCAGCCTGACTAGCGGGCAAGAGACCCAGTACTTC; CDR3 protein: CASSLTSGQETQYF
J gene: TRBJ1-1; clone size: .; D gene: .; V gene: TRBV6-5; CDR3 DNA: TGTGCCAGCAAACAAGGCACTGAAGCTTTCTTT; CDR3 protein: CASKQGTEAFF
J gene: TRBJ2-5; clone size: .; D gene: TRBD2; V gene: TRBV5-1; CDR3 DNA: TGCGCCAGCAGCTCCGGGACTAGCCTGGAGACCCAGTACTTC; CDR3 protein: CASSSGTSLETQYF
J gene: TRBJ1-1; clone size: .; D gene: TRBD1; V gene: TRBV5-4; CDR3 DNA: TGTGCCAGCAGCTTACAGGGGCTTGAGAACACTGAAGCTTTCTTT; CDR3 protein: CASSLQGLENTEAFF
J gene: TRBJ1-5; clone size: .; D gene: TRBD1; V gene: TRBV11-2; CDR3 DNA: TGTGCCAGCAGCTCGCAGGGGGCGAGCAATCAGCCCCAGCATTTT; CDR3 protein: CASSSQGASNQPQHF
J gene: TRBJ2-6; clone size: .; D gene: .; V gene: TRBV7-2; CDR3 DNA: TGTGCCAGCAGCCGTCCACAGGGGGGGTTCTCTGGGGCCAACGTCCTGACTTTC; CDR3 protein: CASSRPQGGFSGANVLTF
J gene: TRBJ1-6; clone size: .; D gene: .; V gene: TRBV6-5; CDR3 DNA: TGTGCCACCCTCCGGGACGGAAATTCACCCCTCCACTTT; CDR3 protein: CATLRDGNSPLHF
J gene: TRBJ1-3; clone size: once; D gene: .; V gene: TRBV29-1; CDR3 DNA: TGCAGCGTTAAACAGGACTCTGGAAACACCATATATTTT; CDR3 protein: CSVKQDSGNTIYF
J gene: TRBJ1-1; clone size: few; D gene: .; V gene: TRBV27; CDR3 DNA: TGTGCCAGCAGTTTATTCGCTGGGGTGAACACTGAAGCTTTCTTT; CDR3 protein: CASSLFAGVNTEAFF
J gene: TRBJ1-1; clone size: .; D gene: .; V gene: TRBV7-2; CDR3 DNA: TGTGCCAGCAGTCGTTACCGGCCTGCGACTGAAGCTTTCTTT; CDR3 protein: CASSRYRPATEAFF
J gene: TRBJ2-3; clone size: .; D gene: TRBD2; V gene: TRBV7-2; CDR3 DNA: TGTGCCAGCAGCACCCGACTAGCAGCGCAGTATTTT; CDR3 protein: CASSTRLAAQYF